The source of this T cell receptor (beta chain) is a study of shared clonotypes between healthy human individuals. The study, taken as a whole, reports: Memory subsets generally showed smaller estimated richness than naive subsets did.

Trimming stripped 0 bases from V and 0 bases from J, with 24 bases between. The CDR3 has 21 residues. The V gene's germline CDR1 is GTSNPN and CDR2 SVGIG (reference sequence). On this clone itself: Its cognate antigen is unknown.

The table came from immunoSEQ multiplex PCR; TCRdb's copy has only in-frame clones and leaves some out. The data contain 2 million to 2.5 million clones, nearly 97% of them seen just once; the ten biggest clones take up around 0.13%. Specimen: naive CD4+ T cells sorted from blood. Subset of the sample: CD45RA+ positively selected. The TCR was taken from a young man in good health. The chain has TRBV30 and TRBJ2-6, with a weak D call TRBD1 (6 bases). The CDR3 bases are TGTGCCTGGAGTGTACACCGGGTCTTTGGGGACAAGAGCTCTGGGGCCAACGTCCTGACTTTC. It specifies CAWSVHRVFGDKSSGANVLTF.